This T cell receptor beta chain is from a study of blood T cell repertoires in COVID-19. This CDR3 is built from 15 residues. In germline, CDR1 is MDHEN, CDR2 SYDVKM. Trimming cost V 7 bases and J 4 bases, with 14 bases left between them. Sequencing was performed with immunoSEQ multiplex PCR; in TCRdb, only in-frame clones are kept and a portion is missing. The table has 150,000 to 200,000 clones, around three quarters seen once. V and J are TRBV28 and TRBJ1-6; D is perhaps TRBD1 (5 bases). Sequencing was performed on PBMCs or T cells enriched from blood (not recorded which). The TCR sequence derives from a woman aged 45-65 years with acute COVID-19. The DNA of the CDR3 is TGTGCCAGCACCAACGGGGGGGGATATAATTCACCCCTCCACTTT. It encodes CASTNGGGYNSPLHF.